This is a list of T cell receptor beta chains from one sample in a study of post-analysis software for immune sequencing data. TCRdb reprocessed the PCR reads via MiXCR and lists one record per CDR3 protein. The sample records 350,000 to 450,000 distinct CDR3 sequences, 39% being singletons. The sequencing sample was made of blood. The receptors come from a girl under 10 years old with multiple sclerosis. Both conserved end residues are part of each CDR3. The order of the fields is CDR3 length, V gene, J gene, CDR3 protein.

13,TRBV3-1,TRBJ1-4,CASSQVRGEKLFF
14,TRBV10-3,TRBJ1-2,CAISGQGQTYGYTF
14,TRBV5-1,TRBJ2-5,CASSAAGGYETQYF
13,TRBV28,TRBJ1-2,CASSSGQLGSYTF
13,TRBV10-3,TRBJ2-3,CAIMQREKDTQYF
14,TRBV28,TRBJ1-1,CASSFTGQNTEAFF
14,TRBV13,TRBJ1-2,CASRIGLGPYGYTF
14,TRBV10-3,TRBJ1-4,CATARQGGGEKLFF
12,TRBV28,TRBJ2-7,CASSLFGDEQYF
15,TRBV7-8,TRBJ2-1,CASSFGGLSYNEQFF
13,TRBV29-1,TRBJ2-5,CSVEGRAQETQYF
17,TRBV7-8,TRBJ2-4,CASSFRFPKREWNIQYF
12,TRBV20-1,TRBJ2-7,CSAGQREYEQYF